This TCR beta chain is drawn from a study of response to subunit inactivated influenza vaccine. With regard to this clonotype: Its specificity is not known.

From germline, CDR1 is MNHEY and CDR2 SMNVEV (reference sequence). The CDR3 is 14 amino acids. V gave up 7 bases and J gave up 8 bases; unmatched junction bases: 6. TCRdb reprocessed the RT-PCR reads with MiXCR, giving one entry per CDR3 protein. This sample has 500,000 to 600,000 distinct CDR3 sequences; approximately 11% occur once, and the top ten carry approximately 10%. Study results and caveats: Researchers suggested that each seasonal influenza vaccination recruits few new T cells.

In addition, the sample was reused for a study of T cells expressing NK-cell markers. That investigation notes: The authors generated TCR beta cDNA through 5'RACE template switching with UMIs.

The receptor was isolated from a middle-aged man who received an inactivated influenza vaccine. The genes are TRBV27 and TRBJ2-1; 12 bases line up with TRBD2. Sequenced here: PBMCs from blood, sampled on the day of vaccination. The CDR3 loop reads CASKTSGSLDEQFF. CDR3 bases: TGTGCCAGCAAGACTAGCGGGAGTCTGGATGAGCAGTTCTTC.